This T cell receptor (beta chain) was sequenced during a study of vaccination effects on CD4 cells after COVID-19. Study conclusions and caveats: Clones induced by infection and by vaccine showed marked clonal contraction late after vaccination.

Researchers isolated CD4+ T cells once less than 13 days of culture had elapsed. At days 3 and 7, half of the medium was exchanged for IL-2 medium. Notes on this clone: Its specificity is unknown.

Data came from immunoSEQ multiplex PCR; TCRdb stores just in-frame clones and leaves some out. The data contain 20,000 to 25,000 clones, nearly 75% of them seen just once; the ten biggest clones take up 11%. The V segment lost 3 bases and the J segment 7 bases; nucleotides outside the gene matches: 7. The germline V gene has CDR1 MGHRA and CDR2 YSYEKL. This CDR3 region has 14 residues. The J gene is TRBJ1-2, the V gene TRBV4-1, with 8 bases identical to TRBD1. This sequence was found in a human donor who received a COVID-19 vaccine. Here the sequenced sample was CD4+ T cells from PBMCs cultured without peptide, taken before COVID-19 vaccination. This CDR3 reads CASSHPGGSFGYTF. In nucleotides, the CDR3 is TGCGCCAGCAGCCATCCAGGGGGCAGCTTTGGCTACACCTTC.